Below, 6 T cell receptor beta chains from the same sample are listed, as sequenced in a study of Graves' ophthalmopathy and Graves' hyperthyroidism. RNA transcripts yielded amplified TCR beta CDR3 regions. Following a first-round RT-PCR that used HTBI primers, a second-round multiplex PCR was carried out. MiXCR, applied by TCRdb to the multiplex PCR reads, yields one record per CDR3 protein. The sample yields about 600,000 distinct CDR3 sequences, about 35% seen once. Sequenced sample: peripheral blood or thyroid tissue (not recorded which). Every receptor here comes from an adult man with Graves' hyperthyroidism.

The chain recombines TRBV7-3 with TRBJ1-5; D may be TRBD1 (5 bases). V shed 5 bases and J shed 8 bases, with 16 bases lying between them. The CDR3 runs to 14 residues. From germline, CDR1 is SGHTA and CDR2 FQGTGA. Written as DNA, the CDR3 is TGTGCCAGCAGCCTGGGGACTGTCATCGAGCCCCAGCATTTT. It is translated as CASSLGTVIEPQHF.

With regard to this clonotype: A read error is possible here, since a much larger clone lies one base away. V usage is TRBV19 and J usage is TRBJ1-1, with D perhaps matching TRBD1 (5 bases). The germline V gene encodes CDR1 LNHDA and CDR2 SQIVND (reference sequence). Trimming removed 2 bases from V and 4 bases from J, with 11 bases in between. The CDR3 is made up of 14 amino acids. CDR3 sequence: CASSIKTGVTEAFF. CDR3 nucleotides: TGTGCCAGTAGTATAAAAACGGGGGTCACTGAAGCTTTCTTT.

In its sample, this clonotype was seen a few times. V usage is TRBV5-1 and J usage is TRBJ2-6; unclear D gene. The germline V gene encodes CDR1 SGHRS and CDR2 YFSETQ. The CDR3 length is 14 residues. Trimming shortened V by 4 bases and J by 2 bases, and 7 bases separated the two germline ends. The CDR3 protein is CASSQDTGANVLTF. CDR3 nucleotides: TGCGCCAGCAGCCAAGATACTGGGGCCAACGTCCTGACTTTC.

The chain carries TRBV5-1 and TRBJ2-2; 11 positions agree with TRBD2. Per the germline V gene, CDR1 is SGHRS and CDR2 is YFSETQ. V shed 4 bases, J shed 2 bases, and the junction held 7 bases outside the gene matches. The CDR3 is 17 residues long. The CDR3 DNA follows: TGCGCCAGCAGCGCGGGGACTAGCGGAGATAACACCGGGGAGCTGTTTTTT. Translated, it gives CASSAGTSGDNTGELFF.

This clonotype has at least ten counts. J is TRBJ1-5 and V is TRBV9, with a possible D match to TRBD1 (6 bases). Trimming left V 3 bases short and J 7 bases short, with 17 bases between. CDR3 length: 15 residues. CDR1 and CDR2 (germline): SGDLS, YYNGEE. CDR3: CASSADYRVGQPQHF. The CDR3 nucleotides read TGTGCCAGCAGCGCCGATTACAGGGTGGGACAGCCCCAGCATTTT.

Only a few counts were recorded for this clonotype. This chain connects TRBV5-1 to TRBJ2-2, with 8 bases aligning to TRBD2. The V segment lost 3 bases and the J segment 8 bases; nucleotides outside the gene matches: 12. CDR1 and CDR2 from the germline V gene are SGHRS and YFSETQ. The CDR3 loop spans 16 amino acids. CDR3 coding DNA: TGCGCCAGCAGCTCCGGGGGGGCACCCACCGGAGGGGAGCTGTTTTTT. Amino acids: CASSSGGAPTGGELFF.